This is a list of T cell receptor beta chains from one sample in a study of cytomegalovirus exposure and HLA in healthy donors. Here immunoSEQ multiplex PCR was the method, and the copy in TCRdb shows in-frame clones only, minus some. The data show around 150,000 clones, more than 70% seen once. Sequencing was performed on PBMCs. Every receptor here comes from a male donor in good health and CMV-seronegative. The CDR3 runs from the conserved cysteine through the conserved F or W. A D gene is named only where the DNA matches it firmly.

j_call: TRBJ1-4
v_call: TRBV19
d_call: NA
cdr3_aa: CASRRQSSNEKLFF

j_call: TRBJ1-6
v_call: TRBV2
d_call: TRBD1
cdr3_aa: CASSPGQANSPLHF

j_call: TRBJ2-1
v_call: TRBV5-1
d_call: NA
cdr3_aa: CASSAGQTKDEQFF

j_call: TRBJ2-3
v_call: TRBV4-3
d_call: NA
cdr3_aa: CASSQDEASSLSTDTQYF

j_call: TRBJ2-7
v_call: TRBV30
d_call: NA
cdr3_aa: CAWRHGGAYEQYF

j_call: TRBJ2-7
v_call: TRBV9
d_call: NA
cdr3_aa: CASSPRYGSLDEQYF

j_call: TRBJ1-3
v_call: TRBV10-3
d_call: NA
cdr3_aa: CAISESPGSGNTIYF

j_call: TRBJ1-1
v_call: TRBV5-1
d_call: TRBD1
cdr3_aa: CASNRQGESEAFF

j_call: TRBJ2-1
v_call: TRBV2
d_call: NA
cdr3_aa: CASRSGGFNEQFF

j_call: TRBJ2-1
v_call: TRBV6-5
d_call: TRBD1
cdr3_aa: CASSRTGSNYNEQFF

j_call: TRBJ1-1
v_call: TRBV5-4
d_call: NA
cdr3_aa: CASSLAMGVNTEAFF

j_call: TRBJ2-7
v_call: TRBV2
d_call: TRBD2
cdr3_aa: CASRSGGGNEQYF

j_call: TRBJ1-3
v_call: TRBV5-1
d_call: NA
cdr3_aa: CASSWGDSYSGNTIYF

j_call: TRBJ2-2
v_call: TRBV11-2
d_call: NA
cdr3_aa: CATLTPKNTGELFF

j_call: TRBJ2-7
v_call: TRBV6-5
d_call: NA
cdr3_aa: CASRSQGSEYEQYF

j_call: TRBJ2-5
v_call: TRBV5-1
d_call: NA
cdr3_aa: CASSFNSGEYQETQYF

j_call: TRBJ2-7
v_call: TRBV21-1
d_call: NA
cdr3_aa: CASIIGQALRTYEQYF

j_call: TRBJ1-5
v_call: TRBV5-4
d_call: TRBD1
cdr3_aa: CASSLGDRVKRSNQPQHF